These 12 T cell receptor beta chains came from one sample sequenced in a study of blood T cell repertoires in COVID-19. The method was immunoSEQ multiplex PCR; TCRdb's version includes in-frame clones alone and lacks a portion of them. Among around 150,000 clones, approximately 84% were seen once, and the ten largest hold under 2.5%. Source material: peripheral blood. Receptors were obtained from a man aged 65-85 years with acute or convalescent COVID-19.

This chain links TRBV29-1 with TRBJ2-1; possibly TRBD2 for D (5 bases). CDR1 is SQVTM and CDR2 is ANQGSEA in the germline V gene. V shed 6 bases and J shed 0 bases, with 15 bases lying between them. The CDR3 is 15 amino acids. DNA of the CDR3: TGCAGCGTAGGATCCTCAACTAGCTCCTACAATGAGCAGTTCTTC. Protein: CSVGSSTSSYNEQFF.

A word on this clone: The sample holds other DNA sequences that translate to the same CDR3. V is TRBV18 and J is TRBJ2-1; 10 nucleotides match TRBD1. The CDR3 loop spans 15 amino acids. The V gene's germline CDR1 is KGHSH and CDR2 LQKENI. Unmatched junction bases numbered 3, after V lost 3 bases and J lost 4 bases. The CDR3 region is CASSPGQGGYNEQFF. The CDR3 DNA reads TGTGCCAGCTCACCCGGACAGGGGGGGTACAATGAGCAGTTCTTC. The complete variable domain, with remaining parts taken from reference TRBV18 and TRBJ2-1, reads NAGVMQNPRHLVRRRGQEARLRCSPMKGHSHVYWYRQLPEEGLKFMVYLQKENIIDESGMPKERFSAEFPKEGPSILRIQQVVRGDSAAYFCASSPGQGGYNEQFFGPGTRLTVL.

J is TRBJ2-7 and V is TRBV5-1, with 7 positions matching TRBD1. Per the germline V gene, CDR1 is SGHRS and CDR2 is YFSETQ. Trimming removed 4 bases from V and 6 bases from J; junction bases left unmatched: 13. The CDR3 runs to 15 residues. The CDR3 DNA reads as TGCGCCAGCAGCCCAACAGGGGCCACCCCGGCCGAGCAGTACTTC. Translation: CASSPTGATPAEQYF.

This chain links TRBV6-5 with TRBJ2-7; D is perhaps TRBD1 (6 bases). CDR3 length: 15 amino acids. Germline CDR1 reads MNHEY; CDR2 reads SVGAGI. The V end was cut by 7 bases, the J end by 2 bases, with 18 bases between. CDR3 loop: CASKVARDIAYEQYF. In DNA form, the CDR3 reads TGTGCCAGCAAGGTAGCCCGGGACATAGCCTACGAGCAGTACTTC.

This clone was seen once. V is TRBV5-1 and J is TRBJ2-2; no clear D gene. Trimming took 0 bases from V and 1 from J, leaving 7 bases between them. Germline lookup yields CDR1 SGHRS and CDR2 YFSETQ. The CDR3 is 15 amino acids. CDR3 bases: TGCGCCAGCAGCTTGGTGGCCTTGAACACCGGGGAGCTGTTTTTT. Encoded protein: CASSLVALNTGELFF.

Details on this clone: The same CDR3 is also encoded by other DNA sequences in this sample. J is TRBJ1-1 and V is TRBV12-3 or TRBV12-4, with no clear D. With 3 bases removed from V and 1 base from J, the gap between germline ends came to 3 bases. CDR3 length equals 12 residues. The CDR3 reads CASSFRNTEAFF. The CDR3 coding sequence is TGTGCCAGCAGTTTTCGGAACACTGAAGCTTTCTTT.

This chain uses TRBV2 with TRBJ2-3, with D possibly TRBD1 on 5 matching bases. V was clipped by 5 bases and J by 0 bases, with 9 bases between them. CDR1 is SNHLY and CDR2 is FYNNEI in the germline V gene. This CDR3 has 14 amino acids. CDR3 residues: CASSLGPSTDTQYF. The CDR3 DNA follows: TGTGCCAGCAGTCTGGGGCCAAGCACAGATACGCAGTATTTT. The entire variable domain, with the rest obtained from reference TRBV2 and TRBJ2-3, is as follows: EPEVTQTPSHQVTQMGQEVILRCVPISNHLYFYWYRQILGQKVEFLVSFYNNEISEKSEIFDDQFSVERPDGSNFTLKIRSTKLEDSAMYFCASSLGPSTDTQYFGPGTRLTVL.

CDR3 DNA sequence: TGCGCCAGCAGCTCGACGGGAGAGGCCACCGGGGAGCTGTTTTTT. Translation gives CASSSTGEATGELFF. The chain links TRBV5-1 to TRBJ2-2, with D tentatively TRBD2 (6 bases). The CDR3 is made up of 15 amino acids. Trimming stripped 3 bases from V and 4 bases from J, with 13 bases between. Germline CDR1 is SGHRS and CDR2 is YFSETQ.

The chain recombines TRBV10-1 with TRBJ1-5, with no clear D. V was clipped by 6 bases and J by 9 bases, with 3 bases between them. The CDR3 has 9 residues. CDR1 is WNHNN, CDR2 SYGVQD, per germline (reference sequence). The CDR3 loop reads CASRRPQHF. Written as DNA, the CDR3 is TGCGCCAGCAGGAGGCCCCAGCATTTT.

The chain employs TRBV6-2 or TRBV6-3 and TRBJ2-7, with TRBD1 as a possible D gene (5 bases). The V end lost 6 bases, the J end lost 2 bases, and 17 bases lay between the germline ends. Germline CDR1 reads MNHEY; CDR2 reads SVGEGT. The CDR3 totals 15 residues. The CDR3 coding sequence is TGTGCCAGCAGCACGAGACCCAGGGAAACCTACGAGCAGTACTTC. This translates into CASSTRPRETYEQYF.

This clone has only a few counts. The CDR3 loop reads CASSQGLTGGNNYGYTF. Here the CDR3 DNA reads TGCGCCAGCAGCCAAGGCCTGACAGGGGGAAATAACTATGGCTACACCTTC. The chain is built from TRBV4-1 and TRBJ1-2, with 9 bases matching TRBD1. The CDR3 loop spans 17 amino acids. Trimming at V came to 1 base and at J to 1 base, leaving 7 bases not matched to a gene. Germline assignment: CDR1 MGHRA and CDR2 YSYEKL.

CDR3: CASSERLWYGYTF. The CDR3 DNA reads as TGTGCCAGCAGTGAGAGGTTATGGTATGGCTACACCTTC. The chain joins TRBV2 to TRBJ1-2, with D unclear. Trimming shortened V by 3 bases and J by 5 bases, and 10 bases separated the two germline ends. The CDR3 totals 13 residues. Germline V gives CDR1 SNHLY, CDR2 FYNNEI.